The 18 T cell receptor beta chains presented below share a single source sample, sequenced in a study of OX40 agonist ivuxolimab in advanced cancers. Libraries were prepared by immunoSEQ multiplex PCR; TCRdb keeps only in-frame clonotypes and omits some of them. The repertoire includes 65,000 to 95,000 clones, more than 75% of them detected once, and more than 0.45% sits in the top ten. The sequenced sample was CD4+ or CD8+ T cells sorted from blood, obtained in a trial of the OX40 agonist ivuxolimab. These receptor sequences come from an adult with an advanced solid tumor such as melanoma, head and neck, liver or kidney cancer.

V gene TRBV29-1 combines with J gene TRBJ1-1; TRBD1 matches 7 bases. V lost 6 bases and J lost 3; bases outside the gene matches: 7. This CDR3 has 13 amino acids. CDR1 and CDR2 from the germline V gene are SQVTM and ANQGSEA. CDR3 bases: TGCAGCGTAAAGGGGGCGCGGGACACTGAAGCTTTCTTT. This translates into CSVKGARDTEAFF.

The chain uses TRBV11-2 and TRBJ1-1; maybe TRBD1 (5 bases). CDR3 length equals 14 residues. Germline CDR1 reads SGHAT; CDR2 reads FQNNGV. The V end was cut by 5 bases, the J end by 5 bases, with 15 bases between. The CDR3: CASSRFIGGTEAFF. For the CDR3, the DNA is TGTGCCAGCAGCCGTTTTATCGGGGGAACTGAAGCTTTCTTT.

The rearrangement joins TRBV11-2 to TRBJ1-4, with D tentatively TRBD1 (5 bases). Trimming took 8 bases from V and 5 from J, leaving 24 bases between them. The CDR3 sequence is 17 residues long. The V gene's germline CDR1 is SGHAT and CDR2 FQNNGV. CDR3 region: CASRTTRGPRENEKLFF. In DNA form, the CDR3 reads TGTGCCAGCCGAACGACACGGGGCCCTCGCGAGAATGAAAAACTGTTTTTT. Using reference TRBV11-2 and TRBJ1-4 for the parts outside the CDR3, the full variable domain is EAGVAQSPRYKIIEKRQSVAFWCNPISGHATLYWYQQILGQGPKLLIQFQNNGVVDDSQLPKDRFSAERLKGVDSTLKIQPAKLEDSAVYLCASRTTRGPRENEKLFFGSGTQLSVL.

The V call is TRBV18, the J call TRBJ1-5, with D possibly being TRBD1 (6 bases). V lost 1 base and J 3 bases, leaving 10 bases between the germline ends. This CDR3 region has 15 residues. CDR1 is KGHSH and CDR2 is LQKENI in the germline V gene. This CDR3 is CASSPLTGPNQPQHF. Here the CDR3 DNA reads TGTGCCAGCTCACCACTGACAGGCCCCAATCAGCCCCAGCATTTT.

J is TRBJ1-5 and V is TRBV28, with D unresolved. Deletions cut 6 bases from V and 3 bases from J, with 6 bases between. The CDR3 spans 12 residues. Germline CDR1 is MDHEN and CDR2 is SYDVKM. The CDR3 DNA follows: TGTGCCAGCAGCCGTAACAATCAGCCCCAGCATTTT. Translated, it gives CASSRNNQPQHF.

This clone was observed a handful of times. The gene calls are TRBV5-4 and TRBJ1-1; TRBD1 agrees at 9 bases. Germline V gene lookup returns CDR1 SGHNT and CDR2 YYREEE (reference sequence). V shed 4 bases, J shed 5 bases, and the junction held 9 bases outside the gene matches. The CDR3 runs to 15 residues. The CDR3 sequence is CASSGVQTGGTEAFF. CDR3 bases: TGTGCCAGCAGCGGCGTACAGACAGGGGGAACTGAAGCTTTCTTT.

This chain uses TRBV5-1 with TRBJ1-1; the match to TRBD1 covers 8 bases. V lost 4 bases to trimming and J lost 4 bases; unmatched junction nucleotides: 6. CDR1 is SGHRS, CDR2 YFSETQ, per germline. CDR3 length equals 14 residues. In DNA, the CDR3 is TGCGCCAGCAGCCGGGACAGGCCAGGCACTGAAGCTTTCTTT. It codes for CASSRDRPGTEAFF.

The gene calls are TRBV5-1 and TRBJ2-5; 8 nucleotides line up with TRBD2. V lost 3 bases to trimming and J lost 3 bases; unmatched junction nucleotides: 4. The CDR3 length is 14 residues. Germline CDR1 SGHRS, CDR2 YFSETQ. The CDR3 reads CASSSGLEKETQYF. The CDR3 DNA is TGCGCCAGCAGCTCGGGACTAGAAAAAGAGACCCAGTACTTC.

This sequence joins TRBV5-8 and TRBJ2-2, with TRBD1 as a possible D gene (6 bases). Germline V lookup: CDR1 SGHTS, CDR2 YDEGEE. V was trimmed by 4 bases and J by 5 bases, leaving 18 bases between them. The CDR3 sequence is 16 residues long. The CDR3 region is CASSPTGQGLTGELFF. In nucleotides, the CDR3 is TGTGCCAGCAGCCCCACCGGGCAGGGGCTAACCGGGGAGCTGTTTTTT.

The chain carries TRBV4-2 and TRBJ1-2; D remains ambiguous. CDR1 LGHNA and CDR2 YNFKEQ come from the germline V gene. The CDR3 consists of 14 residues. The V and J ends lost 4 bases and 0 bases respectively, with 9 bases between them. The CDR3 spells CASSPLVSNYGYTF. The CDR3, as DNA: TGTGCCAGCAGCCCCTTGGTATCTAACTATGGCTACACCTTC.

The chain joins TRBV7-8 to TRBJ2-5; D could derive from TRBD1 or TRBD2 (5 bases each). CDR3 length equals 14 residues. Germline V gene lookup returns CDR1 SGHVS and CDR2 FQNEAQ. Trimming removed 3 bases at V and 5 bases at J, with 13 bases between. CDR3 DNA: TGTGCCAGCAGCTTGGGGACCGTGTGGGAGACCCAGTACTTC. Residues: CASSLGTVWETQYF.

The chain has TRBV2 and TRBJ2-3; D possibly matches TRBD1 or TRBD2 (5 bases each). Germline-derived CDR1 and CDR2 are SNHLY and FYNNEI. The CDR3 runs to 16 residues. With 9 bases removed from V and 3 bases from J, the gap between germline ends came to 22 bases. The CDR3 DNA reads TGTGCCAGAGCCGCGGAATGGGGCCGGGGAACAGATACGCAGTATTTT. Translating gives CARAAEWGRGTDTQYF.

V usage is TRBV4-1 and J usage is TRBJ1-4; 8 nucleotides line up with TRBD1. This CDR3 has 14 amino acids. Germline assignment: CDR1 MGHRA and CDR2 YSYEKL. Germline trimming cut 8 bases from V and 11 bases from J; bases unmatched to any gene: 13. The CDR3 nucleotides read TGCGCCAGCCAAAAGGGGGACAGGTTGGGGAAACTGTTTTTT. It is translated as CASQKGDRLGKLFF.

The genes are TRBV5-4 and TRBJ2-5; D may be TRBD1 or TRBD2 (5 bases each). Germline lookup yields CDR1 SGHNT and CDR2 YYREEE (reference sequence). The V gene lost 4 bases and the J gene lost 5 bases, with 12 bases spanning the gap. This CDR3 spans 13 amino acids. In nucleotides, the CDR3 is TGTGCCAGCAGCCCCCCGAGGGGCGAGACCCAGTACTTC. Protein: CASSPPRGETQYF. Full variable domain (rest looked up from reference TRBV5-4 and TRBJ2-5): ETGVTQSPTHLIKTRGQQVTLRCSSQSGHNTVSWYQQALGQGPQFIFQYYREEENGRGNFPPRFSGLQFPNYSSELNVNALELDDSALYLCASSPPRGETQYFGPGTRLLVL.

The V call is TRBV11-2, the J call TRBJ2-6; 7 bases map to TRBD1. The CDR3 runs to 17 residues. V lost 5 bases to trimming and J lost 0 bases; unmatched junction nucleotides: 7. The V gene's germline CDR1 is SGHAT and CDR2 FQNNGV. CDR3 sequence reads: CASSQGDSFSGANVLTF. The CDR3 bases are TGTGCCAGCAGCCAGGGGGACAGTTTCTCTGGGGCCAACGTCCTGACTTTC.

The CDR3 DNA follows: TGTGCCAGCAGCCCACCGCCCGATCAGGGCGAGCAGTACTTC. Translation gives CASSPPPDQGEQYF. The chain combines TRBV28 with TRBJ2-7; possibly TRBD1 for D (5 bases). V lost 6 bases and J 6 bases, leaving 18 bases between the germline ends. Germline CDR1 is MDHEN and CDR2 is SYDVKM. The CDR3 length is 14 residues.

CDR3 sequence (DNA): TGTGCCAGCAGCTTGGGGGTCGGTAGTAATCAGCCCCAGCATTTT. Translated: CASSLGVGSNQPQHF. The chain combines TRBV5-6 with TRBJ1-5, with D hard to call. The V and J ends lost 0 bases and 4 bases respectively, with 11 bases between them. CDR3 length equals 15 residues. Germline CDR1 and CDR2: SGHDT and YYEEEE.

This sequence joins TRBV5-1 and TRBJ2-1; tentatively, D is TRBD2 (6 bases). In germline, CDR1 is SGHRS, CDR2 YFSETQ. The CDR3 is 16 residues long. Trimming took 4 bases from V and 0 from J, leaving 14 bases between them. The CDR3 loop is CASSLTVEGSYNEQFF. In DNA form, the CDR3 reads TGCGCCAGCAGCCTCACTGTGGAGGGCTCCTACAATGAGCAGTTCTTC.